This T cell receptor beta chain was captured in a study of regulatory T cells in long-lasting Graves disease. The CDR3 runs 13 residues. V was clipped by 3 bases and J by 11 bases, with 14 bases between them. The germline V gene has CDR1 SNHLY and CDR2 FYNNEI. To make TCR beta libraries, researchers used iRepertoire HTBI primers and Arm-PCR of CDR3 regions. TCRdb independently ran MiXCR on the multiplex PCR reads; one entry per CDR3 protein. The table has roughly 530,000 distinct CDR3 sequences, 15% to 20% seen once. The time point denotes: newly diagnosed GD, antithyroid drugs for less than 3 months. The TCR library used RNA extracted from PBMCs. The patients were drawn from one endocrinology department in Xi'an, China. The same sample was also used in a study of T cells in Graves' hyperthyroidism and ophthalmopathy. That source reports: HTBI primers drove first-round RT-PCR of the TCR CDR3. Most clonotypes that expanded in the thyroid above 0.001 also showed up in blood.

The starting material was peripheral blood mononuclear cells (PBMCs), obtained at new diagnosis, from a patient treated with antithyroid drugs. The gene calls are TRBV2 and TRBJ1-5; D is unresolved. This TCR derives from a woman aged 40 to 65 with Graves disease. CDR3 DNA sequence: TGTGCCAGCAGTGATAGTTCGGTGGCGACCCAGCATTTT. This sequence encodes CASSDSSVATQHF.